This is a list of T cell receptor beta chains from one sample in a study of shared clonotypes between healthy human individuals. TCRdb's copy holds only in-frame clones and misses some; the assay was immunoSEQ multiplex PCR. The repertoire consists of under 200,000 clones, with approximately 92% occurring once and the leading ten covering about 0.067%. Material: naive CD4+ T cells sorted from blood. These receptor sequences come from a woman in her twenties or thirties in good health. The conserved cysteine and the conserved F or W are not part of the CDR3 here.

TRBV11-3 ASNIRSNEKLF
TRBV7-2 ASSLAEAAYEQY
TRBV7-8 ASSLARETQY
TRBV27 ASSLRARGGNQPQH
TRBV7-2 ASRTLAKQY
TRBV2 ASPLRQNTEAF
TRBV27 ASSLRSGGVDQPQH
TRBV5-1 ASREVGSSYEQY
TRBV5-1 ASSPQGIQTQY
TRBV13 ASSLSLIGTYEQY
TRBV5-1 ASSLSNGGGSSYEQY
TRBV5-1 ASSLVATDTQY
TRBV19 ASRRPGSNQPQH
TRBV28 ASSSYSGWAQY
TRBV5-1 ASSPGWEGEGTEAF